These 9 T cell receptor beta chains share one sample of origin, sequenced in a study of blood T cell repertoires in COVID-19. Repertoires were generated with immunoSEQ multiplex PCR, while TCRdb's copy carries only in-frame clones and drops some. The repertoire includes 170,000 or so clones, roughly 90% of them detected once, and 0.53% sits in the top ten. The sequencing sample was made of peripheral blood. All receptors come from a man aged 50 or older with acute or convalescent COVID-19.

This clone was detected once. The chain employs TRBV3-1 (or the pseudogene TRBV3-2) and TRBJ2-1, with D possibly matching TRBD2 (6 bases). The germline V and J ends were trimmed by 0 bases and 6 bases, with 21 bases remaining between them. Germline V CDR1 and CDR2: LGHDT, YNNKEL (reference sequence). This CDR3 region has 18 residues. CDR3 residues: CASSQESGPSVSRNEQFF. The CDR3 DNA reads as TGTGCCAGCAGCCAAGAATCTGGGCCTAGCGTTTCACGCAATGAGCAGTTCTTC.

The V and J genes are TRBV28 and TRBJ2-7; tentative D call: TRBD1 (7 bases). This CDR3 has 14 residues. Germline-derived CDR1 and CDR2 are MDHEN and SYDVKM. Trimming took 6 bases from V and 2 from J, leaving 14 bases between them. The DNA for the CDR3 is TGTGCCAGCAGGGAGGGACAGACCACCTACGAGCAGTACTTC. Residues: CASREGQTTYEQYF.

J is TRBJ2-1 and V is TRBV10-2; 12 nucleotides agree with TRBD2. The CDR3 has 14 amino acids. The ends lost 6 bases at V and 8 bases at J; junction bases unmatched: 5. Germline CDR1 WSHSY, CDR2 SAAADI. Here the CDR3 DNA reads TGCGCCAGCAGCCTAGCGGGAGGGGGGCATGAGCAGTTCTTC. This translates into CASSLAGGGHEQFF.

This chain uses TRBV6-2 or TRBV6-3 with TRBJ1-1; D uncertain. Germline values: CDR1 MNHEY, CDR2 SVGEGT. Trimming pared 2 bases from V and 4 bases from J, leaving 8 bases between. There are 13 residues in the CDR3. CDR3 nucleotide sequence: TGTGCCAGCAGTTACAAGATGGCCACTGAAGCTTTCTTT. This codes for CASSYKMATEAFF.

The genes are TRBV7-9 and TRBJ1-5, with D maybe TRBD1 (5 bases). CDR3 size: 14 residues. The V gene's germline CDR1 is SEHNR and CDR2 FQNEAQ (reference sequence). V dropped 3 bases and J dropped 7 bases, with 13 bases sitting between them. This CDR3 reads CASSLSGGDQPQHF. The CDR3 nucleotides are TGTGCCAGCAGCTTGTCGGGGGGAGACCAGCCCCAGCATTTT.

The genes are TRBV5-1 and TRBJ2-7, with TRBD1 matching 10 bases. The ends lost 0 bases at V and 3 bases at J; junction bases unmatched: 6. CDR3 length equals 16 residues. Germline V gives CDR1 SGHRS, CDR2 YFSETQ. The CDR3 bases are TGCGCCAGCAGCTTGGCTCCGGGACAGGGGCGCTACGAGCAGTACGTC. As protein: CASSLAPGQGRYEQYV.

The chain joins TRBV6-5 to TRBJ1-4; 7 bases are a match to TRBD1. CDR3 length equals 14 residues. Germline V gene lookup returns CDR1 MNHEY and CDR2 SVGAGI. The J segment lost 8 bases and the V segment lost 4 bases, leaving 7 bases of the junction unmatched. CDR3 amino acids: CASSSAATGEKLFF. CDR3 bases: TGTGCCAGCAGTTCAGCGGCGACAGGGGAAAAACTGTTTTTT.

The chain has TRBV28 and TRBJ2-2, with D unclear. The V and J ends lost 4 bases and 1 base respectively, with 4 bases between them. This CDR3 contains 13 residues. Germline V CDR1 and CDR2: MDHEN, SYDVKM. CDR3: CASSYGNTGELFF. As DNA, the CDR3 is TGTGCCAGCAGTTACGGGAACACCGGGGAGCTGTTTTTT.

DNA for the CDR3: TGTGCCATCAGTTTCTCTCAGGGTGAAGAGACCCAGTACTTC. This sequence encodes CAISFSQGEETQYF. The V gene is TRBV10-3, the J gene TRBJ2-5; tentative D call: TRBD1 (5 bases). This CDR3 is 14 amino acids long. Trimming took 5 bases from V and 3 from J, leaving 13 bases between them. CDR1 is ENHRY and CDR2 is SYGVKD in the germline V gene.